This T cell receptor beta chain appears in the sequencing data of a study of blood T cell repertoires in COVID-19 (dated by TCRdb to about 2020). A note on the overall study: Samples covering the acute and convalescent phases of COVID-19 were provided by collaborators in the United States, Italy and Spain. The prospective study material was composed of cDNA or gDNA derived from T cells, B-cell-depleted T cells, or PBMCs. Subjects who had been exposed to COVID-19, were actively infected with it, or had recovered from it provided the deeply sampled blood TCRbeta repertoires that made up the dataset. The repertoires were released in a freely available public database meant as a resource for research on the immune response to SARS-CoV-2. Samples came from the ongoing ImmuneRACE study (first 160 participants) plus 1,254 subjects from 6 global collaborators. A de-identified subject ID, COVID-19 status, age in years and sex were almost always included in the sample metadata. Where HLA class I and class II types were available, the types were taken from metadata supplied by the sample provider, not from assay-based typing.

TCRbeta CDR3 regions were amplified from genomic DNA using the immunoSEQ Assay, a bias-controlled multiplex PCR. From the authors' description of their analysis: Nucleated cell counts per sample were estimated from amplification of reference gene primers within the assay. Sequence reads were collapsed and filtered to measure the absolute abundance of every unique TCRbeta CDR3 rearrangement. For each sample, productive Simpson clonality was calculated as the square root of Simpson's diversity index over productive rearrangements. TCRdb took this table from immuneACCESS and kept in-frame rearrangements with V and J called. Such tables lack part of the clones; where checked against another copy, unresolved V genes explain under half of the gap, and the rest is unexplained. The V and J calls and the clone size are those of that table, but D and trimming were determined from the DNA. The sample yields 130,000 to 150,000 clones; around 85% were counted once. Together, the top ten hold just over 9% of the sample.

Participants in the prospective study were enrolled through a virtual design, were aged roughly 18 to 100 years, and lived in roughly 25 United States geographic areas. In the prospective study, participants were assigned to cohorts based on the clinical history participants reported in a screening survey and a study questionnaire. For ImmuneRACE Cohort 3, a participant was defined as recovered based on two consecutive negative NP/OP PCR tests, clearance by a healthcare professional, or resolution of symptoms. Mobile phlebotomists in the prospective study collected whole blood, serum and a nasopharyngeal or oropharyngeal swab from every participant. Over an approximately 2-month period, participants in the prospective study had the option of providing additional blood draws and questionnaires. Blood samples from the prospective study were shipped frozen or at room temperature prior to DNA extraction.

The paper as a whole reports these results and caveats: Clinical and demographic metadata were provided uncurated, with the amount varying by source and participant.

Comments on this clone: The antigen it recognizes is unknown. It has no much larger one-base neighbor in the sample; base qualities were not kept.

Sequencing used PBMCs or T cells enriched from blood (not recorded which). This TCR derives from a man aged 50 or older who had recovered from COVID-19.

The CDR3 amino acid sequence is: CASRWDRGDNEQFF. The DNA sequence is as follows: TGTGCCAGCCGATGGGACAGGGGAGACAATGAGCAGTTCTTC. The sequence joins TRBV6-5 to TRBJ2-1; a stretch of 10 junction bases matches TRBD1. CDR1 is given as MNHEY and CDR2 as SVGAGI, both from the germline V gene. Clipping removes 8 bases from V and 5 bases from J, with 6 as the unmatched junction base count. The CDR3 runs 14 amino acids, cysteine and phenylalanine included. The only DNA kept is the CDR3, 42 bases in frame from the first base.